The sample holds many counts of the clone carrying this T cell receptor (beta chain). Its antigen is not known. The CDR3 end is not reached by the read, which stops 3 residues before it; the germline J gene fills it in. These data come from a study of T cell clonality in common variable immunodeficiency. The CDR3 runs to 13 residues. Trimming left V 6 bases short and J 5 bases short, with 16 bases between. CDR1 and CDR2 (germline): DFQATT, SNEGSKA (reference sequence). Assay used: immunoSEQ multiplex PCR; TCRdb lists only in-frame clones, some missing. Captured here are 40,000 to 45,000 clones, none seen once; the top ten comprise about 3%. Study-wide findings and caveats: Fewer deletions and N-nucleotide insertions were reportedly seen in common variable immunodeficiency TCR beta sequences. The cause of increased CVID clonality remains unclear without subpopulation sequencing. Patient heterogeneity in the CVID cohort limited correlations between repertoire features and clinical complications.

Patients and controls were mostly of Caucasian heritage. The genes are TRBV20-1 and TRBJ2-5; possibly TRBD1 for D (6 bases). Sample: peripheral blood mononuclear cells. The source of this sequence is a person between 18 and 75 years old in good health. The sequenced part of the CDR3 DNA is TGCAGTGCGGTCCTAGGAAGGGGGGAGACC. Its protein is CSAVLGRGET. The entire CDR3 protein is CSAVLGRGETQYF.